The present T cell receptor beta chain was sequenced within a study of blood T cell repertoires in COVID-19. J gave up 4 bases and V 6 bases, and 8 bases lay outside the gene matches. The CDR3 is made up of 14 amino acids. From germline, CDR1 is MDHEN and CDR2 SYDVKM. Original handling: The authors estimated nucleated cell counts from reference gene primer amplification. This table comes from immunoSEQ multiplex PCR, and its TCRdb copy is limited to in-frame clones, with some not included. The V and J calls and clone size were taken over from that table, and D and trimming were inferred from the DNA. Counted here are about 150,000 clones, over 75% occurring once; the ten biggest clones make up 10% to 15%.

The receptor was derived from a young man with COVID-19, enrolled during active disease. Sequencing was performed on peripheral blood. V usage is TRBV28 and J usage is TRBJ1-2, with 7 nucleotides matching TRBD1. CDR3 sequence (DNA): TGTGCCAGCAGGTCTACAGGGGAAGTCTATGGCTACACCTTC. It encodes CASRSTGEVYGYTF.